The 2 T cell receptor beta chains reported below all come from one sample, sequenced in a study of cytotoxic CD8 clonotypes in ibrutinib-treated CLL. TCRdb's copy holds only in-frame clones and misses some; the assay was immunoSEQ multiplex PCR. Of nearly 300,000 clones in the sample, 65% to 85% are singletons; the top ten hold about 6%. The sequencing used PBMCs, collected at disease progression, from a patient treated with ibrutinib. These receptors were collected from a human donor with chronic lymphocytic leukemia.

The chain joins TRBV4-1 to TRBJ2-7; D is undetermined. CDR1 MGHRA and CDR2 YSYEKL come from the germline V gene. The ends were cut back, 1 base at V and 2 bases at J, with 12 bases in the middle. The CDR3 is made up of 15 amino acids. CDR3 in amino acids: CASSQVPVATYEQYF. In nucleotides, the CDR3 is TGCGCCAGCAGCCAAGTCCCAGTCGCAACCTACGAGCAGTACTTC.

Details on this clone: Other nucleotide sequences from this sample produce the same CDR3. The J gene is TRBJ2-5, the V gene TRBV5-4, with D perhaps TRBD1 (6 bases). The CDR3 covers 15 residues. The germline V gene has CDR1 SGHNT and CDR2 YYREEE (reference sequence). Deletions cut 0 bases from V and 4 bases from J, with 13 bases between. CDR3 in amino acids: CASSLDQGRGETQYF. In DNA form, the CDR3 reads TGTGCCAGCAGCTTGGATCAGGGGAGAGGAGAGACCCAGTACTTC.